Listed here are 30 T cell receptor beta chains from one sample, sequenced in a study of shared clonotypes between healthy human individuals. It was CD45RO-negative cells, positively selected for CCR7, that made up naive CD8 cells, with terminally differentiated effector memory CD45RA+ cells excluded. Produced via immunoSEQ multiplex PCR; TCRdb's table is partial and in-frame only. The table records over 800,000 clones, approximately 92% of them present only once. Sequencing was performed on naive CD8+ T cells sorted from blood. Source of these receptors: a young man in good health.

CDR3: CASSLGEDRVYGYTF. The CDR3 DNA reads TGTGCCAGCAGCTTAGGGGAGGACAGGGTCTATGGCTACACCTTC. The chain joins TRBV7-9 to TRBJ1-2, with 8 bases that match TRBD1. V gave up 1 base and J gave up 4 bases; unmatched junction bases: 5. CDR1 and CDR2 from the germline V gene are SEHNR and FQNEAQ (reference sequence). The CDR3 contains 15 residues.

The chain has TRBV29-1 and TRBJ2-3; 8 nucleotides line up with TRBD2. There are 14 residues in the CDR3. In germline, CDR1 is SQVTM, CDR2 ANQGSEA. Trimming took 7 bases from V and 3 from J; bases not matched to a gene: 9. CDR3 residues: CSAGGPSRTDTQYF. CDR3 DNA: TGCAGCGCGGGAGGGCCCTCTAGGACAGATACGCAGTATTTT.

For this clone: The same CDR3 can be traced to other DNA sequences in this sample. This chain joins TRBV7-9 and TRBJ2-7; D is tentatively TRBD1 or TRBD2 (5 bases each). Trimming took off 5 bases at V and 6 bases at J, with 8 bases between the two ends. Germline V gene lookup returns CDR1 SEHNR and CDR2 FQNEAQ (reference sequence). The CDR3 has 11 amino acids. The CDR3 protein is CASSLGTEQYF. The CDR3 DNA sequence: TGTGCCAGCAGCCTGGGGACCGAGCAGTACTTC.

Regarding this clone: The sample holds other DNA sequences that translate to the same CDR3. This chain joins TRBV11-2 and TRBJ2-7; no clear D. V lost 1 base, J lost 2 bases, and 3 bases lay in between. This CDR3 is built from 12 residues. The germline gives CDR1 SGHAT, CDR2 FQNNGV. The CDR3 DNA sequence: TGTGCCAGCAGCTTAGGAACCTACGAGCAGTACTTC. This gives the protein CASSLGTYEQYF.

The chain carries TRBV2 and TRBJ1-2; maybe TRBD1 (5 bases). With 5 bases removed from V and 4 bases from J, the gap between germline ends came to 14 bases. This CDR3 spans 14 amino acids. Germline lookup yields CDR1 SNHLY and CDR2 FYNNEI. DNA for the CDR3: TGTGCCAGCAGTATTTCGGGGGACTCCTATGGCTACACCTTC. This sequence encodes CASSISGDSYGYTF.

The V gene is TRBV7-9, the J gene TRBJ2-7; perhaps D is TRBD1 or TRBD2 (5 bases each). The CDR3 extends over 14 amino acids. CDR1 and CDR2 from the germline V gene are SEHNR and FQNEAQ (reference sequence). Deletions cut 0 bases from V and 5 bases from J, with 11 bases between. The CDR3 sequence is CASSLAGDSDEQYF. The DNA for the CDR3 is TGTGCCAGCAGCTTAGCGGGAGACAGTGACGAGCAGTACTTC.

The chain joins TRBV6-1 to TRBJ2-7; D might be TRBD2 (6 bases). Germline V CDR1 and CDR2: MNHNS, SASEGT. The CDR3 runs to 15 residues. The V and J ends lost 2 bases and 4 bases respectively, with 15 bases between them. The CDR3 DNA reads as TGTGCCAGCAGTGAATCGGGCGGGACTGGGTACGAGCAGTACTTC. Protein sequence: CASSESGGTGYEQYF.

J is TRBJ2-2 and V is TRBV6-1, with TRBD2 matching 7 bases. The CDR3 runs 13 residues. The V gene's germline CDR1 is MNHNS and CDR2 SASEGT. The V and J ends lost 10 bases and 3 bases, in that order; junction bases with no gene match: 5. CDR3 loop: CAIQRGDTGELFF. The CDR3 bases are TGTGCCATCCAACGGGGGGACACCGGGGAGCTGTTTTTT.

The CDR3 protein is CASSLNTLGPQETQYF. The CDR3 nucleotides are TGTGCCAGCAGCCTAAATACCTTGGGCCCACAAGAGACCCAGTACTTC. The chain combines TRBV7-9 with TRBJ2-5; D not resolved. V was trimmed by 5 bases and J by 2 bases, leaving 18 bases between them. Germline CDR1 and CDR2: SEHNR and FQNEAQ (reference sequence). The CDR3 is 16 amino acids.

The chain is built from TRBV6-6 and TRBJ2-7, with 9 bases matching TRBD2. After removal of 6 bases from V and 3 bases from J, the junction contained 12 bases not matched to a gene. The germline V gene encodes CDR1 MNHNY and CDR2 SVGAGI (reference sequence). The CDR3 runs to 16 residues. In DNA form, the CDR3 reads TGTGCCAGCAGCCGTGCCCCTGGGACTAGCTACTACGAGCAGTACTTC. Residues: CASSRAPGTSYYEQYF.

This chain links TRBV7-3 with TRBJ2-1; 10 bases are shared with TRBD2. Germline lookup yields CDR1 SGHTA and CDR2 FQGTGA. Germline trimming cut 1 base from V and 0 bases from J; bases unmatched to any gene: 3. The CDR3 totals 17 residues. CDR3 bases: TGTGCCAGCAGCTTAAAGGCTAGCGGGAGCTCCTACAATGAGCAGTTCTTC. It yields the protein CASSLKASGSSYNEQFF.

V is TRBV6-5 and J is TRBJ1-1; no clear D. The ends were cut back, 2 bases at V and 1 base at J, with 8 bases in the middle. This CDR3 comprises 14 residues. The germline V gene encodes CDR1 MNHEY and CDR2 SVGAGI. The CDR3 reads CASSYGWGNTEAFF. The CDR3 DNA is TGTGCCAGCAGTTACGGTTGGGGGAACACTGAAGCTTTCTTT.

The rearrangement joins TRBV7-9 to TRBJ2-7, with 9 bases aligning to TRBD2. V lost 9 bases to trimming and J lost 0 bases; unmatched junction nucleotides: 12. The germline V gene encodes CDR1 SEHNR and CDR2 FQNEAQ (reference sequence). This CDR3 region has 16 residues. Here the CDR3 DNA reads TGTGCCAGTAGTGCCTTGCGGGAGGGCAGCTCCTACGAGCAGTACTTC. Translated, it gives CASSALREGSSYEQYF.

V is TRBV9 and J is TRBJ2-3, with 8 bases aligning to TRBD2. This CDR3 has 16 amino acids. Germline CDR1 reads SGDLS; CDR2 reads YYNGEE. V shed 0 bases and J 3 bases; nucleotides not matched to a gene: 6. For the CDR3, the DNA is TGTGCCAGCAGCGTAGGGAGCGGGAGAGGGACAGATACGCAGTATTTT. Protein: CASSVGSGRGTDTQYF.

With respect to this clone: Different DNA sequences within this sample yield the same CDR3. In DNA form, the CDR3 reads TGTGCCACCAGCAGAGAGCTAGCGGGATTTTACGAGCAGTACTTC. Encoded protein: CATSRELAGFYEQYF. The chain is built from TRBV15 and TRBJ2-7; TRBD2 aligns across 9 bases. The CDR3 contains 15 residues. The germline V gene encodes CDR1 LNHNV and CDR2 YYDKDF (reference sequence). J gave up 4 bases and V 0 bases, and 4 bases lay outside the gene matches.

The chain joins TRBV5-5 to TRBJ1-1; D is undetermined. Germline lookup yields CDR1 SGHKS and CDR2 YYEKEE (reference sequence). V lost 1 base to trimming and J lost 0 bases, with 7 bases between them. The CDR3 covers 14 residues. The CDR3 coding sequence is TGTGCCAGCAGCTTGCCGCAGTTGAACACTGAAGCTTTCTTT. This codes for CASSLPQLNTEAFF.

Here the CDR3 DNA reads TGTGCCAGCGCGTGGCTAGAGACGGGACTAGCGATAAATACGCAGTATTTT. It encodes CASAWLETGLAINTQYF. The chain links TRBV27 to TRBJ2-3; TRBD2 matches 10 bases. Germline loops: CDR1 MNHEY, CDR2 SMNVEV (reference sequence). After removal of 8 bases from V and 7 bases from J, the junction contained 18 bases not matched to a gene. This CDR3 spans 17 amino acids.

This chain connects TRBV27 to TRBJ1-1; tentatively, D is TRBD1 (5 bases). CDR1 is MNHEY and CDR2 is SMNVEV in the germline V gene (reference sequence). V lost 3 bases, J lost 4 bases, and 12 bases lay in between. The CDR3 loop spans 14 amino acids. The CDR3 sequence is CASSFVRVGTEAFF. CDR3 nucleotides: TGTGCCAGCAGTTTCGTCAGGGTTGGCACTGAAGCTTTCTTT.

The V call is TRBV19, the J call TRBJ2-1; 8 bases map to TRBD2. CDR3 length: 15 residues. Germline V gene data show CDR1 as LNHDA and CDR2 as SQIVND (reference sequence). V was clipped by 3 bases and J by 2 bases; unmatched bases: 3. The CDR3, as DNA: TGTGCCAGTAGTATTCGGGAGGGACCCTACAATGAGCAGTTCTTC. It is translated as CASSIREGPYNEQFF.

DNA for the CDR3: TGTGCCAGCAGCTTCCCAGTTCTTGAGCAGTTCTTC. This sequence encodes CASSFPVLEQFF. This chain connects TRBV7-9 to TRBJ2-1; D ambiguous. V shed 3 bases and J shed 9 bases, with 9 bases lying between them. This CDR3 region has 12 residues. From germline, CDR1 is SEHNR and CDR2 FQNEAQ (reference sequence). The full variable domain, completed using reference TRBV7-9 and TRBJ2-1, is DTGVSQNPRHKITKRGQNVTFRCDPISEHNRLYWYRQTLGQGPEFLTYFQNEAQLEKSRLLSDRFSAERPKGSFSTLEIQRTEQGDSAMYLCASSFPVLEQFFGPGTRLTVL.

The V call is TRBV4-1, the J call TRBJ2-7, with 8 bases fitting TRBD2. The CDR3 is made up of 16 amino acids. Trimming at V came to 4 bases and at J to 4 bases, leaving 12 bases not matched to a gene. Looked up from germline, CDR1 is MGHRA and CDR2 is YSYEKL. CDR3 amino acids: CASSPAGEREFYEQYF. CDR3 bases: TGCGCCAGCAGCCCCGCCGGGGAGCGGGAGTTTTACGAGCAGTACTTC.

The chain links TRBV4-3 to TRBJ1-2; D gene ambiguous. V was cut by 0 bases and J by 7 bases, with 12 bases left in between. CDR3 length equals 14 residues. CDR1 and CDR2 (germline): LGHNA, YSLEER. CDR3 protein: CASSQDGLQTGYTF. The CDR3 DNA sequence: TGCGCCAGCAGCCAAGATGGACTGCAGACTGGCTACACCTTC.

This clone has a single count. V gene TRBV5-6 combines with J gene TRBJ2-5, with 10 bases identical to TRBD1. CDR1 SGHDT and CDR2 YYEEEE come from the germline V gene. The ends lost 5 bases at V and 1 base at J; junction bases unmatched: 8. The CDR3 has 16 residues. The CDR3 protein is CASRKDRGPRQETQYF. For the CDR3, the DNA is TGTGCCAGCAGAAAAGACAGGGGGCCGCGCCAAGAGACCCAGTACTTC.

The CDR3 loop reads CASSVARMNTEAFF. CDR3 DNA: TGCGCCAGCAGTGTCGCCCGGATGAACACTGAAGCTTTCTTT. The chain employs TRBV10-2 and TRBJ1-1; no clear D. The CDR3 covers 14 residues. V lost 4 bases, J lost 0 bases, and 9 bases lay in between. Germline V gene sequence: CDR1 WSHSY, CDR2 SAAADI.

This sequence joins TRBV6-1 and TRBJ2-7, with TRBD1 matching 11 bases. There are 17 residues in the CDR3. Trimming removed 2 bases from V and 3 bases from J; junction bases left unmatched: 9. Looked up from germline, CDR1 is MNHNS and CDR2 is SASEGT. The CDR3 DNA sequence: TGTGCCAGCAGTGAAAGTGGGACAGGGGGTCTTGACTACGAGCAGTACTTC. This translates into CASSESGTGGLDYEQYF.

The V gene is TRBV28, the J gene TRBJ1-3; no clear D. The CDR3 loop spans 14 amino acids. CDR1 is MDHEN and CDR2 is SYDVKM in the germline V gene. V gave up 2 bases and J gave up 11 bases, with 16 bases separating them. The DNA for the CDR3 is TGTGCCAGCAGTTTACGTCGGTGGAAAGGGTCCATATATTTT. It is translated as CASSLRRWKGSIYF.

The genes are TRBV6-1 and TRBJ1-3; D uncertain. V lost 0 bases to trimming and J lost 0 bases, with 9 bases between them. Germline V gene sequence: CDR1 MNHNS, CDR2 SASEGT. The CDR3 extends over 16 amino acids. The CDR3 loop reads CASSEARWGSGNTIYF. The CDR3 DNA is TGTGCCAGCAGTGAAGCTCGCTGGGGCTCTGGAAACACCATATATTTT.

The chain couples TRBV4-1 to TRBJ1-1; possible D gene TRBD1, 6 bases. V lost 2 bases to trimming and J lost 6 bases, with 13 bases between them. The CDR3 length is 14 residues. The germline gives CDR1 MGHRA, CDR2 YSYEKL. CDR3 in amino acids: CASSQYREGPEAFF. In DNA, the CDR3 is TGCGCCAGCAGCCAATACAGGGAAGGTCCTGAAGCTTTCTTT.

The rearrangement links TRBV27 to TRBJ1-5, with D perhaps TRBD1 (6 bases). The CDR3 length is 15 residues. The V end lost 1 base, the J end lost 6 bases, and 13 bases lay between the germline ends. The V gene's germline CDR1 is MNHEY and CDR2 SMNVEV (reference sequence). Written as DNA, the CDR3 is TGTGCCAGCAGTTTATACCGGGACATACGTCAGCCCCAGCATTTT. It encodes CASSLYRDIRQPQHF.

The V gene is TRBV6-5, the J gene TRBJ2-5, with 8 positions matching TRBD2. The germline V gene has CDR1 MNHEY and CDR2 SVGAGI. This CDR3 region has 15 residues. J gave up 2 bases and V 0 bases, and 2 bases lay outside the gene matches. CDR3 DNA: TGTGCCAGCAGTTACTCGGCGGGAGGTCAAGAGACCCAGTACTTC. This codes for CASSYSAGGQETQYF.